This is a list of T cell receptor beta chains from one sample in a study of shared clonotypes between healthy human individuals. Only in-frame clones appear in the TCRdb table, and some are missing; sequencing was by immunoSEQ multiplex PCR. The table records 850,000 to 1,200,000 clones, about 75% of them present only once. The sample consisted of memory CD4+ T cells sorted from blood. The receptor set was obtained from a man between 18 and 29 years old in good health. CDR3s include the opening cysteine and the closing phenylalanine or tryptophan. D genes are given only for firm matches. Size is stated for part of the rows, as once, few or many counts, or as a class when the clone is expanded.

>TRBJ1-4|.|once|TRBV6-5
TGTGCCAGCAGCCCGACAGGCCGCGGCGCGCTGTTTTTT
CASSPTGRGALFF
>TRBJ2-3|.|.|TRBV2
TGTGCCAGTACCAGGACAGATACGCAGTATTTT
CASTRTDTQYF
>TRBJ1-6|TRBD1|.|TRBV11-2
TGTGCCAGCAGCTTATACCAGACAAGGTCAGGGGGGTATTCACCCCTCCACTTT
CASSLYQTRSGGYSPLHF
>TRBJ2-7|.|.|TRBV4-2
TGTGCCAGCAGCCAAGATATCCCTCGGTGGAGCTCCTACGAGCAGTACTTC
CASSQDIPRWSSYEQYF
>TRBJ1-4|.|.|TRBV18
TGTGCCAGCTCACCGTTTGAGGGGGAAAAACTGTTTTTT
CASSPFEGEKLFF
>TRBJ2-5|.|.|TRBV7-9
TGTGCCAGCAGTGGGACTCTGTTGGAGGGGACCCAGTACTTC
CASSGTLLEGTQYF
>TRBJ1-5|.|.|TRBV11-2
TGTGCCAGCAGCTTAAACAAGGGTCTAGCGCCCCAGCATTTT
CASSLNKGLAPQHF
>TRBJ2-1|TRBD1|.|TRBV5-6
TGTGCCAGCAGCTTGTACACAGGGGGATTGGGTGAGCAGTTCTTC
CASSLYTGGLGEQFF
>TRBJ2-7|TRBD1|.|TRBV7-2
TGTGCCAGCAGCTATAAATCAGGGGGCGCGGAGCTGGAGCAGTACTTC
CASSYKSGGAELEQYF
>TRBJ2-7|TRBD2|.|TRBV2
TGTGCCAGCAGTGAAGCGCTAGGGAGACTAGCGAAGCAGTACTTC
CASSEALGRLAKQYF
>TRBJ2-3|.|.|TRBV6-4
TGTGCCAGCAGTGATGGGGGGTCAGATACGCAGTATTTT
CASSDGGSDTQYF
>TRBJ2-2|.|.|TRBV5-1
TGCGCCAGCAGCTTGTTGAGGGACACCGGGGAGCTGTTTTTT
CASSLLRDTGELFF
>TRBJ2-3|TRBD1|.|TRBV28
TGTGCCAGCAGTTTAAGGGGGACAGGGGGTAAAGATACGCAGTATTTT
CASSLRGTGGKDTQYF
>TRBJ2-3|TRBD1|.|TRBV9
TGTGCCAGCAGCGTATCCGGGACAGGGACGCTGGATACGCAGTATTTT
CASSVSGTGTLDTQYF
>TRBJ1-6|.|few|TRBV6-4
TGTGCCAGCAGTGACTCGACAGCCAGATTATCTTCACCCCTCCACTTT
CASSDSTARLSSPLHF
>TRBJ2-1|.|once|TRBV27
TGTGCCAGCAAAGGGACACTTTACAATGAGCAGTTCTTC
CASKGTLYNEQFF
>TRBJ2-3|.|.|TRBV11-2
TGTGCCAGCAGCTTAGCAGATACGCAGTATTTT
CASSLADTQYF
>TRBJ1-2|TRBD1|few|TRBV2
TGTGCCAGCAGTGGGAGGGACAGGCAAACTAACTATGGCTACACCTTC
CASSGRDRQTNYGYTF